This is a list of T cell receptor beta chains from one sample in a study of patients and donors after allogeneic stem cell transplantation. TCRdb re-called the RT-PCR reads through MiXCR, storing one row per CDR3 protein. Of some 880,000 distinct CDR3 sequences listed, around 17% are singletons. Sequenced sample: blood, either unsorted or a sorted T cell fraction (not recorded which). These receptors originate from a human donor who was either an allogeneic HSCT recipient or a stem cell or donor lymphocyte infusion donor (not recorded which). It is not recorded whose cells these are; they may come from a transplant donor. CDR3s include the opening cysteine and the closing phenylalanine or tryptophan. A D gene is named only where the DNA matches it firmly. Clone size is given for some rows only: seen once, a few or many times, or a class if the clone is expanded.

cdr3_aa	cdr3_nt	v_call	d_call	clone_size	j_call	cdr3_length
CAWIDRGGIGDSPLHF	TGTGCCTGGATCGACAGGGGTGGAATCGGTGATTCACCCCTCCACTTT	TRBV30	TRBD1	few	TRBJ1-6	16
CASSESGATNEKLFF	TGTGCCAGCAGTGAAAGCGGGGCAACTAATGAAAAACTGTTTTTT	TRBV2	-	-	TRBJ1-4	15
CASSLVPGPSLAFF	TGTGCCAGCAGCTTAGTACCGGGACCCTCATTAGCTTTCTTT	TRBV7-6	-	-	TRBJ1-1	14
CSARLAFDSGEQYF	TGCAGTGCTAGACTGGCGTTCGATTCGGGCGAGCAGTACTTC	TRBV20-1	-	few	TRBJ2-7	14
CASWTSGARNTDTQYF	TGTGCCAGCTGGACCTCAGGGGCGCGGAACACAGATACGCAGTATTTT	TRBV12-3/TRBV12-4	-	-	TRBJ2-3	16
CASSHHRNTEAFF	TGTGCCAGCAGCCATCACAGGAACACTGAAGCTTTCTTT	TRBV3-1	-	-	TRBJ1-1	13
CASSLLGAYGYTF	TGTGCCAGCAGTTTGCTGGGAGCCTATGGCTACACCTTC	TRBV6-6	-	-	TRBJ1-2	13
CASSQDQREKLFF	TGTGCCAGCAGCCAAGATCAAAGGGAAAAACTGTTTTTT	TRBV4-2	-	few	TRBJ1-4	13
CAGSRDRGFEQYF	TGTGCCGGATCCCGGGACAGGGGGTTCGAGCAGTACTTC	TRBV7-2	TRBD1	-	TRBJ2-7	13
CASSLARRGYTF	TGTGCCAGCAGCTTGGCACGGCGGGGCTACACCTTC	TRBV5-5	-	-	TRBJ1-2	12
CATSRDIGAINNEQFF	TGTGCCACCAGCAGAGATATTGGAGCGATTAACAATGAGCAGTTCTTC	TRBV15	-	many	TRBJ2-1	16
CAWTPSAVGTGELFF	TGTGCCTGGACCCCCTCGGCAGTTGGGACCGGGGAGCTGTTTTTT	TRBV30	-	few	TRBJ2-2	15
CASSVLGALNTEAFF	TGTGCCAGCAGTGTACTGGGGGCCCTGAACACTGAAGCTTTCTTT	TRBV2	-	-	TRBJ1-1	15
CASSLRQGPGELFF	TGTGCCAGCAGCTTACGGCAGGGTCCCGGGGAGCTGTTTTTT	TRBV7-2	-	few	TRBJ2-2	14
CASSSGTGDYGYTF	TGCGCCAGCAGCTCTGGGACAGGGGACTATGGCTACACCTTC	TRBV5-1	TRBD1	many	TRBJ1-2	14
CASSLQASNTEAFF	TGTGCCAGCAGTTTGCAGGCTTCGAACACTGAAGCTTTCTTT	TRBV12-3/TRBV12-4	-	-	TRBJ1-1	14
CASSYPTGEVGTNEKLFF	TGTGCCAGCAGTTACCCGACAGGGGAGGTGGGGACTAATGAAAAACTGTTTTTT	TRBV6-5	TRBD1	few	TRBJ1-4	18
CASSQEARGYGYTF	TGCGCCAGCAGCCAAGAAGCTCGGGGGTATGGCTACACCTTC	TRBV4-3	-	few	TRBJ1-2	14
CASSEVGRVGEQFF	TGTGCCAGCAGTGAAGTAGGCAGGGTAGGCGAGCAGTTCTTC	TRBV2	-	few	TRBJ2-1	14
CASSHQTGTYEQYF	TGTGCCAGCAGTCACCAAACAGGGACCTACGAGCAGTACTTC	TRBV27	-	-	TRBJ2-7	14
CSARGTKGQGAFF	TGCAGTGCTAGGGGGACAAAGGGCCAGGGGGCTTTCTTT	TRBV20-1	-	-	TRBJ1-1	13
CASRADFYEQYF	TGTGCCAGCAGAGCGGACTTTTACGAGCAGTACTTC	TRBV6-2/TRBV6-3	-	many	TRBJ2-7	12
CASSFPQGLNEKLFF	TGTGCCAGCAGCTTTCCGCAGGGACTTAATGAAAAACTGTTTTTT	TRBV7-2	-	few	TRBJ1-4	15
CATSDLGDPLGMNTEAFF	TGTGCCACCAGTGATTTGGGGGACCCCCTGGGAATGAACACTGAAGCTTTCTTT	TRBV24-1	-	few	TRBJ1-1	18
CASVVSQGGYTF	TGTGCCAGCGTTGTTTCCCAGGGAGGCTACACCTTC	TRBV2	-	-	TRBJ1-2	12
CSPRRGWDEQFF	TGCAGTCCCCGGAGGGGGTGGGATGAGCAGTTCTTC	TRBV20-1	-	-	TRBJ2-1	12
CASSQGDRFSGYEQYF	TGCGCCAGCAGCCAGGGAGACAGGTTTTCGGGATACGAGCAGTACTTC	TRBV4-1	-	few	TRBJ2-7	16
CSAREGGAETQYF	TGCAGTGCTAGAGAGGGAGGGGCGGAGACCCAGTACTTC	TRBV20-1	TRBD2	-	TRBJ2-5	13
CASIYLTGIRNSPLHF	TGTGCCAGCATTTACCTCACAGGGATTCGAAATTCACCCCTCCACTTT	TRBV6-2/TRBV6-3	-	-	TRBJ1-6	16
CASSLAGAVYSPLHF	TGCGCCAGCAGCTTGGCAGGGGCTGTTTATTCACCCCTCCACTTT	TRBV5-1	-	few	TRBJ1-6	15
CASSPPYHQETQYF	TGTGCCAGCAGCCCTCCATATCATCAAGAGACCCAGTACTTC	TRBV27	-	-	TRBJ2-5	14
CSARDRATGQTFWPQHF	TGCAGTGCTAGAGATCGTGCAACTGGGCAGACCTTTTGGCCCCAGCATTTT	TRBV20-1	-	-	TRBJ1-5	17
CASSSQGFSGNTIYF	TGTGCCAGCAGTTCACAGGGATTCTCTGGAAACACCATATATTTT	TRBV12-3/TRBV12-4	-	many	TRBJ1-3	15
CASSLRTARGYSYEQYF	TGTGCCAGCAGTCTTAGGACAGCTCGGGGGTACTCCTACGAGCAGTACTTC	TRBV7-8	-	-	TRBJ2-7	17
CASKGRVRGHPSSGANVLTF	TGTGCCAGCAAAGGTCGCGTTCGGGGACATCCATCCTCTGGGGCCAACGTCCTGACTTTC	TRBV12-3/TRBV12-4	-	-	TRBJ2-6	20
CASSYGTESYEQYF	TGTGCCAGCAGCTATGGGACGGAGTCCTACGAGCAGTACTTC	TRBV11-2	-	few	TRBJ2-7	14
CASSLERGGPGNEQFF	TGTGCCAGCAGCTTAGAGCGGGGGGGACCGGGGAATGAGCAGTTCTTC	TRBV7-9	TRBD2	few	TRBJ2-1	16
CATSDLAQLAGGQAEQFF	TGTGCCACCAGTGATTTGGCACAACTAGCGGGAGGCCAGGCTGAGCAGTTCTTC	TRBV24-1	TRBD2	few	TRBJ2-1	18
CSVGQVLQETQYF	TGCAGCGTTGGGCAGGTTCTTCAGGAGACCCAGTACTTC	TRBV29-1	-	-	TRBJ2-5	13
CASSSTGTSKAFF	TGTGCCAGCAGCTCGACCGGGACATCCAAAGCTTTCTTT	TRBV7-9	-	few	TRBJ1-1	13
CASSLGGFPGNTGELFF	TGCGCCAGCAGCCTTGGGGGATTTCCGGGAAACACCGGGGAGCTGTTTTTT	TRBV4-1	-	once	TRBJ2-2	17
CASSLPGTGEDEQYF	TGTGCCAGCAGCTTACCCGGGACAGGGGAGGACGAGCAGTACTTC	TRBV7-6	TRBD1	-	TRBJ2-7	15
CASSEYLAGKGEKLFF	TGTGCCAGCAGTGAATATTTGGCCGGGAAAGGAGAAAAACTGTTTTTT	TRBV25-1	-	-	TRBJ1-4	16
CASSLDKQPQHF	TGTGCCAGCAGCTTAGACAAGCAGCCCCAGCATTTT	TRBV7-9	-	many	TRBJ1-5	12
CASSEVNGPQHF	TGCGCCAGCAGCGAGGTTAATGGGCCCCAGCATTTT	TRBV5-1	-	few	TRBJ1-5	12
CASSLVGARSDTQYF	TGCGCCAGCAGCCTTGTGGGGGCCCGTTCAGATACGCAGTATTTT	TRBV5-1	-	-	TRBJ2-3	15
CASSLTSGRSRNEQFF	TGCGCCAGCAGCTTGACTAGCGGGAGATCGAGGAATGAGCAGTTCTTC	TRBV5-1	TRBD2	few	TRBJ2-1	16
CASSYRGLNSPLHF	TGTGCCAGCAGCTACAGGGGGTTGAATTCACCCCTCCACTTT	TRBV11-2	TRBD1	-	TRBJ1-6	14
CASRTLDRTFLGYGYTF	TGTGCCAGCAGAACTCTGGACAGGACCTTTCTTGGCTATGGCTACACCTTC	TRBV21-1	-	-	TRBJ1-2	17
CASSLAPTGYNEKLFF	TGTGCCAGCAGCTTAGCCCCGACAGGGTATAATGAAAAACTGTTTTTT	TRBV7-2	TRBD1	many	TRBJ1-4	16
CASSSGLAGGPTLLYEQYF	TGTGCCAGCAGCTCAGGACTAGCGGGAGGCCCAACATTACTCTACGAGCAGTACTTC	TRBV11-1	TRBD2	-	TRBJ2-7	19
CASSFPPRRRNEQFF	TGTGCCAGCAGCTTTCCCCCCCGGAGGCGCAATGAGCAGTTCTTC	TRBV7-3	-	few	TRBJ2-1	15